Listed below are T cell receptor beta chains from one sample, sequenced in a study of CD8 T cells in ankylosing spondylitis. TCRdb ran MiXCR on the 5' RACE reads and lists one entry per CDR3 protein. The sample lists under 250,000 distinct CDR3 sequences, approximately 7.3% occurring once. The sample taken for sequencing was blood, either unsorted or a sorted T cell fraction (not recorded which). The receptor source for this set is a male donor with ankylosing spondylitis. CDR3s include the opening cysteine and the closing phenylalanine or tryptophan. D genes are given only for firm matches. Where a row states a size, it is once, few, many or the class of an expanded clone; other rows omit it.

V: TRBV20-1
size: many
J: TRBJ2-1
D: TRBD1
DNA: TGCAGTGCGAGGGACAGGGGGCAATACAATGAGCAGTTCTTC
CDR3: CSARDRGQYNEQFF

V: TRBV5-1
size: .
J: TRBJ2-2
D: .
DNA: TGCGCCAGCAGTTTGTCCCGAATGGCGGCAGTGTCCAACACCGGGGAGCTGTTTTTT
CDR3: CASSLSRMAAVSNTGELFF

V: TRBV2
size: .
J: TRBJ1-2
D: .
DNA: TGTGCCAGCAGTGACGGTGGCACCGCTAACTATGGCTACACCTTC
CDR3: CASSDGGTANYGYTF

V: TRBV20-1
size: many
J: TRBJ2-1
D: .
DNA: TGCAGTGCTAGACCTCCCTACGCCCTGGCCGGCAATGAGCAGTTCTTC
CDR3: CSARPPYALAGNEQFF

V: TRBV11-2
size: many
J: TRBJ2-1
D: TRBD2
DNA: TGTGCCAGCAGCTTAGGGGCAAATAGCGGGAGGGCAGGAAATGAGCAGTTCTTC
CDR3: CASSLGANSGRAGNEQFF

V: TRBV15
size: many
J: TRBJ1-2
D: .
DNA: TGTGCCACCAGCAGTCCCAGGTTCTATGGCTACACCTTC
CDR3: CATSSPRFYGYTF

V: TRBV20-1
size: many
J: TRBJ2-7
D: .
DNA: TGCAGTGCTAGAACGAGAACCCAAAACTCCTACGAGCAGTACTTC
CDR3: CSARTRTQNSYEQYF

V: TRBV5-4
size: .
J: TRBJ2-1
D: TRBD1
DNA: TGTGCCAGCAGCCCTGGGGACAGCTCCTACAATGAGCAGTTCTTC
CDR3: CASSPGDSSYNEQFF

V: TRBV6-5
size: .
J: TRBJ2-1
D: TRBD2
DNA: TGTGCCAGCAGTTACTCAGCGGGATCGATCGTCTTCGCCAATGAGCAGTTCTTC
CDR3: CASSYSAGSIVFANEQFF

V: TRBV9
size: few
J: TRBJ2-3
D: TRBD2
DNA: TGTGCCAGCAGCGGACCTCAAGCGGGAGGGCCGAAAGATACGCAGTATTTT
CDR3: CASSGPQAGGPKDTQYF

V: TRBV7-9
size: few
J: TRBJ2-1
D: TRBD2
DNA: TGTGCCAGCAGCTTAGAGATTAGCGGGATACAGTTCTTC
CDR3: CASSLEISGIQFF

V: TRBV4-1
size: many
J: TRBJ2-1
D: .
DNA: TGCGCCAGCAGCCAAGGGCTGTGGCAGTTCTTC
CDR3: CASSQGLWQFF

V: TRBV20-1
size: .
J: TRBJ2-3
D: TRBD1
DNA: TGCAGTGCTAGAGATCAAGGGACAGGGACCTCAGATACGCAGTATTTT
CDR3: CSARDQGTGTSDTQYF

V: TRBV29-1
size: many
J: TRBJ1-2
D: .
DNA: TGCAGCGGACTGGGAGGGAGGTATGGCTACACCTTC
CDR3: CSGLGGRYGYTF

V: TRBV5-1
size: .
J: TRBJ1-5
D: .
DNA: TGCGCCAGCAGCTTGTCGGCAGGCGATCAGCCCCAGCATTTT
CDR3: CASSLSAGDQPQHF

V: TRBV7-9
size: many
J: TRBJ1-2
D: .
DNA: TGTGCCAGCAGCTTAGAACAGCTCTATGGCTACACCTTC
CDR3: CASSLEQLYGYTF

V: TRBV12-3/TRBV12-4
size: once
J: TRBJ2-6
D: .
DNA: TGTGCCAGCAGTTTGCTTGCAAGTGGGGCCAACGTCCTGACTTTC
CDR3: CASSLLASGANVLTF

V: TRBV4-3
size: .
J: TRBJ2-7
D: .
DNA: TGCGCCAGCAGCCAAGATAAGGTTTCGGGGTACGAGCAGTACTTC
CDR3: CASSQDKVSGYEQYF

V: TRBV6-5
size: many
J: TRBJ2-7
D: TRBD1
DNA: TGTGCCAGCAGAACTGGGACAGCCGAGCAGTACTTC
CDR3: CASRTGTAEQYF

V: TRBV4-3
size: many
J: TRBJ2-7
D: TRBD1
DNA: TGCGCCAGCAGCCATGCCCCAAATGACAGGGGCTACGAGCAGTACTTC
CDR3: CASSHAPNDRGYEQYF

V: TRBV19
size: many
J: TRBJ1-5
D: .
DNA: TGTGCCACGAGCCTCATGGCTGGCAATCAGCCCCAGCATTTT
CDR3: CATSLMAGNQPQHF

V: TRBV4-1
size: few
J: TRBJ1-5
D: .
DNA: TGCGCCAGCAGCCAGGGACATCAGCCCCAGCATTTT
CDR3: CASSQGHQPQHF

V: TRBV29-1
size: many
J: TRBJ2-7
D: TRBD1
DNA: TGCAGCGTTGTAACAGGGGGCTCCTACGAGCAGTACTTC
CDR3: CSVVTGGSYEQYF

V: TRBV7-6
size: many
J: TRBJ2-5
D: .
DNA: TGTGCCAGCAGCTTTAGGGCCCCTCCAATACAAGAGACCCAGTACTTC
CDR3: CASSFRAPPIQETQYF

V: TRBV30
size: .
J: TRBJ2-1
D: TRBD1
DNA: TGTGCCTGGAGTCCTAGGGGACAGGTACCGTACAATGAGCAGTTCTTC
CDR3: CAWSPRGQVPYNEQFF

V: TRBV19
size: .
J: TRBJ1-2
D: .
DNA: TGTGCCAGTAGTAGGCCCCGCCCGGATGGCTACACCTTC
CDR3: CASSRPRPDGYTF

V: TRBV19
size: .
J: TRBJ2-7
D: .
DNA: TGTGCCAGTAGTATCGGGGGAACTTCCTACGAGCAGTACTTC
CDR3: CASSIGGTSYEQYF

V: TRBV7-6
size: few
J: TRBJ2-2
D: .
DNA: TGTGCCAGCAGCTCATATCGGCAGGTCACCGGGGAGCTGTTTTTT
CDR3: CASSSYRQVTGELFF

V: TRBV20-1
size: many
J: TRBJ2-7
D: .
DNA: TGCAGTGCTCTCGGCGACCCCTACGAGCAGTACTTC
CDR3: CSALGDPYEQYF

V: TRBV27
size: many
J: TRBJ2-7
D: .
DNA: TGTGCCAGCAGCGGTACCTCCTACGAGCAGTACTTC
CDR3: CASSGTSYEQYF

V: TRBV7-9
size: few
J: TRBJ1-2
D: .
DNA: TGTGCCAGCAGCTATCCGAGGGGCTATGGCTACACCTTC
CDR3: CASSYPRGYGYTF

V: TRBV20-1
size: many
J: TRBJ1-5
D: .
DNA: TGCAGTGCTAGAGGGGATGGCTCCGGCGGTCAGCCCCAGCATTTT
CDR3: CSARGDGSGGQPQHF

V: TRBV27
size: many
J: TRBJ2-7
D: TRBD1
DNA: TGTGCCAGCAGTTCAGGACCGGGACAGGGGACACGCTACGAGCAGTACTTC
CDR3: CASSSGPGQGTRYEQYF

V: TRBV5-1
size: many
J: TRBJ2-5
D: .
DNA: TGCGCCAGCAGCTTGGGATGGGGCGAAGGAGAGACCCAGTACTTC
CDR3: CASSLGWGEGETQYF

V: TRBV29-1
size: few
J: TRBJ2-1
D: TRBD2
DNA: TGCAGCGCTAGCGGGAGGCGAAACTACAATGAGCAGTTCTTC
CDR3: CSASGRRNYNEQFF

V: TRBV7-9
size: many
J: TRBJ2-6
D: TRBD2
DNA: TGTGCCAGCAGCCCCCCGGGGGGCTCTGGGGCCAACGTCCTGACTTTC
CDR3: CASSPPGGSGANVLTF

V: TRBV5-6
size: .
J: TRBJ2-7
D: .
DNA: TGTGCCAGCAGCTTGCTGGAGGGCGAGCAGTACTTC
CDR3: CASSLLEGEQYF

V: TRBV20-1
size: .
J: TRBJ2-5
D: TRBD2
DNA: TGCAGTGCTCGCTACGGGGCGGGAGAAGTGAGAGAGACCCAGTACTTC
CDR3: CSARYGAGEVRETQYF

V: TRBV6-1
size: many
J: TRBJ2-1
D: .
DNA: TGTGCCAGCAGCGATCCTGACCTACCTAATGAGCAGTTCTTC
CDR3: CASSDPDLPNEQFF

V: TRBV12-3/TRBV12-4
size: many
J: TRBJ2-1
D: .
DNA: TGTGCCAGCAGTCCATTCCCAGGGGAGCAGTTCTTC
CDR3: CASSPFPGEQFF

V: TRBV10-3
size: many
J: TRBJ1-1
D: TRBD1
DNA: TGTGCCATCAGTGAAAACAGGGGGCACACTGAAGCTTTCTTT
CDR3: CAISENRGHTEAFF

V: TRBV4-2
size: .
J: TRBJ1-2
D: .
DNA: TGTGCCGGGACCCGAGTCGGTGGCTACACCTTC
CDR3: CAGTRVGGYTF

V: TRBV30
size: many
J: TRBJ1-1
D: .
DNA: TGTGCCTGGAGTGTACCTGTCGGCGCTTTCTTT
CDR3: CAWSVPVGAFF

V: TRBV27
size: many
J: TRBJ2-7
D: .
DNA: TGTGCCAGCAGAGGACTTAGCTACGAGCAGTACTTC
CDR3: CASRGLSYEQYF

V: TRBV7-2
size: many
J: TRBJ1-2
D: .
DNA: TGTGCCAGCGTGGGCGCTAACTATGGCTACACCTTC
CDR3: CASVGANYGYTF

V: TRBV13
size: .
J: TRBJ1-5
D: .
DNA: TGTGCCAGCAGCTTAAGCTATAGCAATCAGCCCCAGCATTTT
CDR3: CASSLSYSNQPQHF

V: TRBV9
size: .
J: TRBJ1-4
D: .
DNA: TGTGCCAGCAGCTTTAGCGGAGGGAGTCGAGAAAAACTGTTTTTT
CDR3: CASSFSGGSREKLFF

V: TRBV27
size: many
J: TRBJ1-5
D: .
DNA: TGTGCCAGCAGTTTCAGTAATAGCAATCAGCCCCAGCATTTT
CDR3: CASSFSNSNQPQHF

V: TRBV15
size: few
J: TRBJ2-6
D: .
DNA: TGTGCCACCAGCAGAGGGGTGCGGGACTCTGGGGCCAACGTCCTGACTTTC
CDR3: CATSRGVRDSGANVLTF

V: TRBV5-6
size: .
J: TRBJ2-1
D: TRBD2
DNA: TGTGCCAGCAGCTTGGGCTCTAGCGGGGGGAGTGTGAATGAGCAGTTCTTC
CDR3: CASSLGSSGGSVNEQFF

V: TRBV27
size: few
J: TRBJ2-3
D: .
DNA: TGTGCCAGCAGTTTATTTGGGGGGACCCGCACAGATACGCAGTATTTT
CDR3: CASSLFGGTRTDTQYF

V: TRBV12-3/TRBV12-4
size: many
J: TRBJ1-6
D: .
DNA: TGTGCCAGCAGTTCCTCACCTAGGACGCCCCTCCACTTT
CDR3: CASSSSPRTPLHF

V: TRBV4-2
size: many
J: TRBJ2-7
D: .
DNA: TGTGCCAGCAGCCACGAAGTAGGGGGGCGCTACGAGCAGTACTTC
CDR3: CASSHEVGGRYEQYF

V: TRBV6-5
size: many
J: TRBJ1-1
D: .
DNA: TGTGCCAGCAGTTGGGGACACCGTATGAACACTGAAGCTTTCTTT
CDR3: CASSWGHRMNTEAFF

V: TRBV14
size: many
J: TRBJ2-1
D: TRBD2
DNA: TGTGCCAGCAGCCCCCTATTAGCGGGAGGGAATGAGCAGTTCTTC
CDR3: CASSPLLAGGNEQFF

V: TRBV5-1
size: many
J: TRBJ2-1
D: TRBD2
DNA: TGCGCCAGCAGCTCTTTAGCGGGAGGTCATTACAATGAGCAGTTCTTC
CDR3: CASSSLAGGHYNEQFF

V: TRBV28
size: many
J: TRBJ1-1
D: TRBD1
DNA: TGTGCCAGCAGTTTCGGACAGGGGAACACTGAAGCTTTCTTT
CDR3: CASSFGQGNTEAFF